This T cell receptor (beta chain) was identified during a study of blood T cell repertoires in COVID-19. Study overall: The United States, Italy and Spain supplied acute and convalescent COVID-19 samples.

In the original processing: Estimation of nucleated cell counts relied on the amplification of reference gene primers. Only in-frame clones appear in the TCRdb table, and some are missing; sequencing was by immunoSEQ multiplex PCR. The V and J calls and clone size are taken from that table; D and trimming were inferred from the DNA. Among around 26,000 clones, approximately 88% were seen once, and the ten largest hold approximately 2.5%. Sequences were obtained from peripheral blood. This TCR was recovered from a human donor in a cohort sampled during active COVID-19.

CDR3 bases: TGTGCCAGCAGCGTAGAAATACACACGAACACCGGGGAGCTGTTTTTT. Translated: CASSVEIHTNTGELFF. The chain joins TRBV9 to TRBJ2-2; D is unclear. CDR3 length: 16 residues. V shed 0 bases and J shed 0 bases, with 9 bases lying between them. The germline CDR1 and CDR2 sequences are SGDLS and YYNGEE.